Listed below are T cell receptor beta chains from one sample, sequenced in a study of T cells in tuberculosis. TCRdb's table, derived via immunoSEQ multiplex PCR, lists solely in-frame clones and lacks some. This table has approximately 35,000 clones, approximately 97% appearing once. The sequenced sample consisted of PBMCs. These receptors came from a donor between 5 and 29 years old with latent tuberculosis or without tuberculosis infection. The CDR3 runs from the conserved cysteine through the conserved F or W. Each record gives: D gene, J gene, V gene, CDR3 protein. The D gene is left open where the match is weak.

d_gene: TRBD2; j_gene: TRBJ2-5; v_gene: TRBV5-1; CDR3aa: CASSVTSGRAKLETQYF
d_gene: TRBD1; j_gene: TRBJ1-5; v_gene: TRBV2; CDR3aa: CASSESTGGQPQHF
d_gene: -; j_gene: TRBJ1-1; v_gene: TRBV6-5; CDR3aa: CASSYSGRIQKAFF
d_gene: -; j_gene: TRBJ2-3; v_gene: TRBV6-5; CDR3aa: CASRRDSTDTQYF
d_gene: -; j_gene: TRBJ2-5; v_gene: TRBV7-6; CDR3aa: CASSLISPQYF
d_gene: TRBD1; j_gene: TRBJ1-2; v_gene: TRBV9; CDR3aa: CASSAGTGDDYGYTF
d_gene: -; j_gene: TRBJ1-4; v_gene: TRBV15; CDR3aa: CATSRDTNEKLFF
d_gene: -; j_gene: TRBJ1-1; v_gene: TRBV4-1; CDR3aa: CASSGRTMNTEAFF
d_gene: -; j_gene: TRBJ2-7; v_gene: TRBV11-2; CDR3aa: CASSPGGMRDEQYF
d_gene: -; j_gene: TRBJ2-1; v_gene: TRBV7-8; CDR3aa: CASSSTGGSWNEQFF
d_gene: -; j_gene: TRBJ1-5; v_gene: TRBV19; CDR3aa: CASSSRGDSNQPQHF
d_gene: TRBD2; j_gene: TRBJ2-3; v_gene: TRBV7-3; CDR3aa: CASSLKVFRTLAGEPDTQYF
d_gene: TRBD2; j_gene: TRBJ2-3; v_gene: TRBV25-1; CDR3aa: CASSGGSLAENTDTQYF
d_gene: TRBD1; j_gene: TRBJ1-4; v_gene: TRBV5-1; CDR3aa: CASSEIQGIATNEKLFF
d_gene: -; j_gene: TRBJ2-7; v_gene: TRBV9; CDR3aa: CASSPGETVYEQYF
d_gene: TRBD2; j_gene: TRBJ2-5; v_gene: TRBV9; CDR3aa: CASSARETSGSKETQYF
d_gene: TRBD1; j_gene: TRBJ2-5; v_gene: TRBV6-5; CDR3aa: CASSSRRGIQETQYF
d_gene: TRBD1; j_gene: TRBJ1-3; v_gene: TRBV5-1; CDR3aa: CASSIQGEGNTIYF
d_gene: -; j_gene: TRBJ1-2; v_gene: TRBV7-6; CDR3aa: CASSLATGHGYTF
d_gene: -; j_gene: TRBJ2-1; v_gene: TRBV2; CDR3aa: CASLSQTDYNEQFF
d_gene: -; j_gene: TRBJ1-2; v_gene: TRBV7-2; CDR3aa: CASSPSRQVHGYTF
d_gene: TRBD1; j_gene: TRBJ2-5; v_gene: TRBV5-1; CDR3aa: CASSQTGGQETQYF
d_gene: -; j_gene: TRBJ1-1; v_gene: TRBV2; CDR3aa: CASSEVEGTEAFF
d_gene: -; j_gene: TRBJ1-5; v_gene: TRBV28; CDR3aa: CASSLQDQPQHF
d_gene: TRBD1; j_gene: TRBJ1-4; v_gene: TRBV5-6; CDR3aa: CASSYYGTGVEKLFF
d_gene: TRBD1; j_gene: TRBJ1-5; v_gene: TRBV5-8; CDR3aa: CASSFDRGQPQHF
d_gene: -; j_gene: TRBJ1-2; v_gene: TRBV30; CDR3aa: CAWSVNHSYGYTF
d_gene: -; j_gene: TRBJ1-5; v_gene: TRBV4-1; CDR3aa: CASSQWVQGSNQPQHF
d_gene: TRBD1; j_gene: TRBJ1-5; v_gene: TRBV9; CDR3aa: CASSVGGQINQPQHF
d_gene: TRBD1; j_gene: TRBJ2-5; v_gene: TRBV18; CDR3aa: CASSPGQVQETQYF
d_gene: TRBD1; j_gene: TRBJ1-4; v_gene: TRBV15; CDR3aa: CATSSYRGEDEKLFF
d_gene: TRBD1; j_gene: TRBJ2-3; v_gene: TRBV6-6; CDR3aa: CASSLDRAPDTQYF
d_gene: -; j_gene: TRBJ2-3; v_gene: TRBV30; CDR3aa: CAWSVGLDATDTQYF
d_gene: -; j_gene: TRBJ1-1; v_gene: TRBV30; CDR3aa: CAWNEGLRNTEAFF
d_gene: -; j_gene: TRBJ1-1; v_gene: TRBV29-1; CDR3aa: CSVEAQLNTEAFF
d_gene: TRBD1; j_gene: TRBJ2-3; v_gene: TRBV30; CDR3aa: CAWSHRTGLSTDTQYF
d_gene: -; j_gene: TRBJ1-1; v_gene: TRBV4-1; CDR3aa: CASSREALAGYSTEAFF
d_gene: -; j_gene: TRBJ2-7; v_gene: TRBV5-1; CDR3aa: CASSLGGGGQLSYEQYF
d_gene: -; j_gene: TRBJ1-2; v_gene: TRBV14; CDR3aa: CASSGGGTVVSGYTF
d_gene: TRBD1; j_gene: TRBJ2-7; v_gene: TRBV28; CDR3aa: CASNSDRVYLGYEQYF
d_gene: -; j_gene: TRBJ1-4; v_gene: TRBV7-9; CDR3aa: CASTEAGATNEKLFF
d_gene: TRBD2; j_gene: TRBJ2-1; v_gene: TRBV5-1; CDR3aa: CASSLGSTSGGPINSYNEQFF
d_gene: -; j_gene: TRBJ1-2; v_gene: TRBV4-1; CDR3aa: CASSQEGPPSGLDPYGYTF
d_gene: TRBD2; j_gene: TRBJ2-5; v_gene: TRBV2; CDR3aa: CASSEEHGWTSAMGQYF
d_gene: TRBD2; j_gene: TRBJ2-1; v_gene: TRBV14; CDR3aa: CASSQEGGLWASGGIYNEQFF
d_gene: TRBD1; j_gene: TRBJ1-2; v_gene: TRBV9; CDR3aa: CASSVEAGTGLLSEGYTF
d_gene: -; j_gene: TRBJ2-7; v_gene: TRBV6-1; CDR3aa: CASTQPGSYEQYF
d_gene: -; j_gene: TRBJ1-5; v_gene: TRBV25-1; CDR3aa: CASSAQAGQPQHF
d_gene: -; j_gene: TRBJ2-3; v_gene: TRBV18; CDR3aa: CASLGQSTDTQYF